This paragraph covers one T cell receptor beta chain sequence. The sample originates from a study of blood T cell repertoires in COVID-19. Study in general: Italy, Spain and the United States were the sources of the convalescent and acute COVID-19 samples. The cDNA or gDNA used as material had been derived from T cells, B-cell-depleted T cells, or PBMCs.

Germline CDR1 is SGHAT and CDR2 is FQNNGV. The CDR3 extends over 15 amino acids. V lost 4 bases, J lost 6 bases, and 17 bases lay in between. Original analysis: Amplification of reference gene primers was used by the study to estimate nucleated cell counts. The repertoire was sequenced with immunoSEQ multiplex PCR; TCRdb's copy has only in-frame clones and lacks some. D and trimming come from the DNA, and the V and J calls and clone size come from that table. The data show 200,000 to 300,000 clones, 85% to 90% seen once. The sequence was obtained from a woman in her 70s with active or convalescent COVID-19. The sequenced material came from peripheral blood. The chain employs TRBV11-2 and TRBJ2-3; possibly TRBD2 for D (5 bases). CDR3 coding DNA: TGTGCCAGCAGCTCTGCAAGGACTCTGACGGATACGCAGTATTTT. Its protein is CASSSARTLTDTQYF.